A single sample gave rise to the 27 T cell receptor beta chains below, sequenced in a study of T-cell memory formation after mild COVID-19. TCRdb fed the 5' RACE reads into MiXCR, producing one record per CDR3 protein. The data show 90,000 to 120,000 distinct CDR3 sequences, roughly a sixth seen once. The material sequenced was PBMCs or a T cell subset sorted from them (not recorded which). The receptors here all came from a man between 18 and 29 years old who had mild COVID-19 (a few samples of this study predate the infection). Cell type and time point are not known.

This clonotype was seen repeatedly, ten times or more. This chain uses TRBV7-2 with TRBJ2-5; unclear D gene. V gave up 5 bases and J gave up 0 bases, with 4 bases separating them. Germline V gene sequence: CDR1 SGHTA, CDR2 FQGNSA. The CDR3 is made up of 12 amino acids. The CDR3, as DNA: TGTGCCAGCAGCCTGTACCAAGAGACCCAGTACTTC. Protein product: CASSLYQETQYF. The full variable domain, rest sourced from reference TRBV7-2 and TRBJ2-5, is GAGVSQSPSNKVTEKGKDVELRCDPISGHTALYWYRQSLGQGLEFLIYFQGNSAPDKSGLPSDRFSAERTGGSVSTLTIQRTQQEDSAVYLCASSLYQETQYFGPGTRLLVL.

The chain joins TRBV20-1 to TRBJ2-1, with 8 bases fitting TRBD2. Germline assignment: CDR1 DFQATT and CDR2 SNEGSKA (reference sequence). Trimming cost V 8 bases and J 3 bases; bases outside gene matches: 3. This CDR3 spans 12 amino acids. CDR3 sequence: CSIAGGYNEQFF. The CDR3 DNA reads as TGCAGTATCGCGGGGGGCTACAATGAGCAGTTCTTC.

The chain uses TRBV7-2 and TRBJ1-2; D possibly corresponds to TRBD1 (6 bases). The V and J ends lost 2 bases and 6 bases respectively, with 19 bases between them. This CDR3 is built from 16 residues. From germline, CDR1 is SGHTA and CDR2 FQGNSA. The CDR3 loop reads CASSLMWKMGANGYTF. DNA of the CDR3: TGTGCCAGCAGCTTAATGTGGAAGATGGGGGCAAATGGCTACACCTTC.

This clonotype was detected a few times. The rearrangement uses TRBV12-3 or TRBV12-4 and TRBJ1-2; 12 bases match TRBD1. V shed 5 bases, J shed 7 bases, and the junction held 5 bases outside the gene matches. CDR3 length: 14 residues. This chain's CDR3 is CASSRDRGRGGYTF. Written as DNA, the CDR3 is TGTGCCAGCAGTCGGGACAGGGGGCGCGGTGGCTACACCTTC.

In its sample, this clonotype was seen a few times. The chain carries TRBV7-9 and TRBJ2-2, with D perhaps TRBD2 (5 bases). Trimming removed 7 bases from V and 0 bases from J, with 21 bases in between. The CDR3 extends over 18 amino acids. Germline V gives CDR1 SEHNR, CDR2 FQNEAQ (reference sequence). CDR3 DNA sequence: TGTGCCAGCACCCCGGGATGGCGGAGCTCTACGAACACCGGGGAGCTGTTTTTT. It yields the protein CASTPGWRSSTNTGELFF.

Remarks on this clonotype: A much more abundant neighbour one base away suggests this may be a read error. The CDR3 DNA is TGTGCCACCTCGGCATACGGCTACGAGCAGTACTTC. Encoded protein: CATSAYGYEQYF. V is TRBV12-3 or TRBV12-4 and J is TRBJ2-7; D not resolved. Trimming pared 10 bases from V and 3 bases from J, leaving 13 bases between. CDR3 length equals 12 residues.

This clonotype came up a few times. The chain uses TRBV5-5 and TRBJ1-5; no clear D gene. CDR1 and CDR2 (germline): SGHKS, YYEKEE (reference sequence). The CDR3 is 17 amino acids. The V gene lost 2 bases and the J gene lost 1 base, with 16 bases spanning the gap. The chain's CDR3 is CASSFTGPTASNQPQHF. The CDR3 coding sequence is TGTGCCAGCAGCTTCACGGGCCCTACAGCGAGCAATCAGCCCCAGCATTTT.

This clonotype occurred once. CDR3 in amino acids: CASSYGGSNQPQHF. The DNA for the CDR3 is TGTGCCAGCAGTTACGGGGGGTCCAATCAGCCCCAGCATTTT. This chain joins TRBV6-6 and TRBJ1-5; perhaps TRBD1 as D (5 bases). Looked up from germline, CDR1 is MNHNY and CDR2 is SVGAGI (reference sequence). This CDR3 is built from 14 residues. With 2 bases removed from V and 3 bases from J, the gap between germline ends came to 8 bases.

The CDR3 DNA reads TGTGCCATCCGCGGGACAGCAGAGACCCAGTACTTC. This encodes CAIRGTAETQYF. The chain uses TRBV10-3 and TRBJ2-5, with a tentative D call TRBD1 (7 bases). The CDR3 length is 12 residues. Per the germline V gene, CDR1 is ENHRY and CDR2 is SYGVKD. V dropped 8 bases and J dropped 4 bases, with 11 bases sitting between them.

This clonotype was observed a handful of times. The V and J genes are TRBV12-3 or TRBV12-4 and TRBJ1-3; unclear D gene. V shed 7 bases and J shed 4 bases, with 2 bases lying between them. The CDR3 runs 10 residues. CDR3 in DNA: TGTGCCAGCAAGGGAAACACCATATATTTT. This sequence encodes CASKGNTIYF.

The table lists this clonotype with many counts. The V gene is TRBV5-6, the J gene TRBJ2-7; D not certain. The CDR3 has 15 amino acids. Trimming shortened V by 0 bases and J by 5 bases, and 15 bases separated the two germline ends. Germline V gene data show CDR1 as SGHDT and CDR2 as YYEEEE. CDR3 residues: CASSLVGNDVDEQYV. The CDR3 nucleotides read TGTGCCAGCAGCTTGGTGGGGAACGACGTCGACGAGCAGTACGTC.

A few counts support this clonotype. The DNA of the CDR3 is TGCAGCGTTGAAGTCTACAGGTTGAACACTGAAGCTTTCTTT. It is translated as CSVEVYRLNTEAFF. The chain recombines TRBV29-1 with TRBJ1-1; weak D call: TRBD1 (5 bases). Germline CDR1 SQVTM, CDR2 ANQGSEA. The CDR3 is 14 residues long. V dropped 1 base and J dropped 0 bases, with 9 bases sitting between them. Supplemented by reference TRBV29-1 and TRBJ1-1, the full variable domain reads SAVISQKPSRDICQRGTSLTIQCQVDSQVTMMFWYRQQPGQSLTLIATANQGSEATYESGFVIDKFPISRPNLTFSTLTVSNMSPEDSSIYLCSVEVYRLNTEAFFGQGTRLTVV.

The chain joins TRBV2 to TRBJ2-2; 8 bases are shared with TRBD1. Germline CDR1 reads SNHLY; CDR2 reads FYNNEI. This CDR3 contains 16 residues. V was clipped by 2 bases and J by 6 bases; unmatched bases: 8. CDR3 in amino acids: CASSERQGALAGELFF. In DNA form, the CDR3 reads TGTGCCAGCAGTGAAAGGCAGGGGGCCTTGGCCGGGGAGCTGTTTTTT.

Of note for this clonotype: A much larger clone sits a single nucleotide away, making a read error possible. The chain uses TRBV3-1 and TRBJ2-5, with D possibly being TRBD1 (6 bases). Trimming shortened V by 4 bases and J by 5 bases, and 14 bases separated the two germline ends. Germline V gene data show CDR1 as LGHDT and CDR2 as YNNKEL (reference sequence). CDR3 length equals 14 residues. Here the CDR3 DNA reads TGTGCCAGCAGCCTCGGGACACATCACGAGACCCAGTACTTC. This gives the protein CASSLGTHHETQYF.

This clonotype has a handful of counts. The CDR3: CASSLYTGYGTDGYTF. In nucleotides, the CDR3 is TGTGCCAGCAGTTTGTATACGGGGTATGGTACCGACGGCTACACCTTC. This chain connects TRBV12-3 or TRBV12-4 to TRBJ1-2, with D hard to call. This CDR3 is 16 amino acids long. Trimming stripped 3 bases from V and 8 bases from J, with 22 bases between.

V usage is TRBV3-1 and J usage is TRBJ2-3; TRBD1 might be the D (7 bases). From germline, CDR1 is LGHDT and CDR2 YNNKEL (reference sequence). Trimming took off 1 base at V and 3 bases at J, with 11 bases between the two ends. CDR3 size: 15 residues. CDR3 sequence (DNA): TGTGCCAGCAGCCAAGTCCCAGGGGGGACAGATACGCAGTATTTT. Amino acid sequence: CASSQVPGGTDTQYF.

This clonotype was detected a few times. This sequence joins TRBV6-5 and TRBJ2-5; D might be TRBD1 (5 bases). The CDR3 sequence is 15 residues long. Germline CDR1 MNHEY, CDR2 SVGAGI. V lost 0 bases, J lost 9 bases, and 17 bases lay in between. CDR3 coding DNA: TGTGCCAGCAGTTACTCGAATCAGCAGCAAGGGGCCCAGTACTTC. This codes for CASSYSNQQQGAQYF.

This clonotype was seen a handful of times. The chain combines TRBV7-2 with TRBJ2-1; 9 bases are a match to TRBD1. The CDR3 length is 15 residues. V trimming: 5 bases; J trimming: 3 bases; junction bases outside the gene matches: 5. Germline V lookup: CDR1 SGHTA, CDR2 FQGNSA. The CDR3 nucleotides are TGTGCCAGCAGCCCCGGACAGGGGTACTACAATGAGCAGTTCTTC. Amino acid sequence: CASSPGQGYYNEQFF.

The V call is TRBV20-1, the J call TRBJ2-1; 9 bases line up with TRBD2. The V segment lost 6 bases and the J segment 7 bases; nucleotides outside the gene matches: 7. The CDR3 runs to 13 residues. The germline gives CDR1 DFQATT, CDR2 SNEGSKA (reference sequence). CDR3 amino acids: CSATTSGANEQFF. CDR3 nucleotides: TGCAGTGCAACGACTAGCGGAGCGAATGAGCAGTTCTTC.

In its sample, this clonotype was seen a few times. This chain connects TRBV6-5 to TRBJ1-1; 10 bases map to TRBD1. With 4 bases clipped from V and 0 bases from J, the junction kept 2 bases outside the gene matches. The CDR3 length is 15 residues. Germline V gene data show CDR1 as MNHEY and CDR2 as SVGAGI. In nucleotides, the CDR3 is TGTGCCAGCAGTTGGGACAGGGGCATGAACACTGAAGCTTTCTTT. Translating gives CASSWDRGMNTEAFF.

The chain uses TRBV24-1 and TRBJ2-3, with D perhaps TRBD1 (6 bases). V lost 3 bases and J 7 bases, leaving 16 bases between the germline ends. The CDR3 has 15 amino acids. CDR1 and CDR2 (germline): KGHDR, SFDVKD. The CDR3 DNA follows: TGTGCCACCAGTGATCGGGCAGGGGCCGTATATACGCAGTATTTT. Its protein is CATSDRAGAVYTQYF.

The V and J genes are TRBV7-2 and TRBJ1-2, with D possibly being TRBD1 (5 bases). Germline V gene data show CDR1 as SGHTA and CDR2 as FQGNSA. Trimming stripped 5 bases from V and 5 bases from J, with 12 bases between. The CDR3 loop spans 13 amino acids. The CDR3 nucleotides read TGTGCCAGCAGCCCACACCAGGGATATGGCTACACCTTC. This encodes CASSPHQGYGYTF.

The chain uses TRBV15 and TRBJ2-5, with D unclear. The V gene lost 5 bases and the J gene lost 2 bases, with 15 bases spanning the gap. In germline, CDR1 is LNHNV, CDR2 YYDKDF (reference sequence). The CDR3 extends over 15 amino acids. DNA for the CDR3: TGTGCCACCAGCCTCGAGAACCAGTATCAAGAGACCCAGTACTTC. It is translated as CATSLENQYQETQYF.

The table lists this clonotype with a few counts. The gene calls are TRBV28 and TRBJ1-3; unclear D gene. V was shortened by 0 bases and J by 0 bases, with 3 bases between the two germline ends. CDR1 MDHEN and CDR2 SYDVKM come from the germline V gene. The CDR3 extends over 14 amino acids. The CDR3 DNA is TGTGCCAGCAGTTTATGGGCCTCTGGAAACACCATATATTTT. Protein sequence: CASSLWASGNTIYF.

The gene calls are TRBV10-2 and TRBJ1-4; D is ambiguous. V was trimmed by 3 bases and J by 10 bases, leaving 12 bases between them. CDR1 is WSHSY, CDR2 SAAADI, per germline. The CDR3 has 13 residues. CDR3 sequence reads: CASSDSRSGKLFF. The CDR3 nucleotides read TGCGCCAGCAGTGACTCACGATCGGGAAAACTGTTTTTT.

The rearrangement links TRBV15 to TRBJ2-2, with D tentatively TRBD1 or TRBD2 (5 bases each). The length of the CDR3 is 17 residues. V lost 4 bases, J lost 2 bases, and 17 bases lay in between. CDR1 and CDR2 from the germline V gene are LNHNV and YYDKDF (reference sequence). The CDR3 sequence: CATSKVGTARNTGELFF. The CDR3 DNA follows: TGTGCCACCAGCAAGGTTGGGACCGCGAGAAACACCGGGGAGCTGTTTTTT.

This clonotype turned up a few times. The J gene is TRBJ2-2, the V gene TRBV6-5; D unclear. Germline CDR1 reads MNHEY; CDR2 reads SVGAGI. V shed 0 bases and J shed 6 bases, with 11 bases lying between them. This CDR3 comprises 15 residues. CDR3 residues: CASSYSPGQSGELFF. In DNA form, the CDR3 reads TGTGCCAGCAGTTACTCACCCGGCCAGTCCGGGGAGCTGTTTTTT.